One sample yielded the 4 T cell receptor beta chains listed below, sequenced in a study of blood T cell repertoires in COVID-19. The method was immunoSEQ multiplex PCR; TCRdb's version includes in-frame clones alone and lacks a portion of them. The sample yields 110,000 or so clones, roughly 84% seen once. The sequencing input was peripheral blood. The source is a middle-aged woman with acute or convalescent COVID-19.

The chain links TRBV9 to TRBJ2-2; D not resolved. This CDR3 is built from 13 residues. Trimming shortened V by 7 bases and J by 4 bases, and 11 bases separated the two germline ends. Germline V gene data show CDR1 as SGDLS and CDR2 as YYNGEE. CDR3 sequence reads: CASENSPTGELFF. DNA of the CDR3: TGTGCCAGCGAGAACAGCCCCACCGGGGAGCTGTTTTTT.

This clone has more than one count but fewer than ten. The V gene is TRBV7-9, the J gene TRBJ2-2; the match to TRBD2 covers 8 bases. CDR1 and CDR2 from the germline V gene are SEHNR and FQNEAQ (reference sequence). The CDR3 contains 16 residues. Trimming removed 5 bases from V and 4 bases from J; junction bases left unmatched: 9. The CDR3 nucleotides are TGTGCCAGCAGCCCGACCGGGACTAGTCTCACCGGGGAGCTGTTTTTT. Amino acids: CASSPTGTSLTGELFF.

This clone was detected only once. The rearrangement joins TRBV5-1 to TRBJ1-2; D is uncertain. Trimming took 4 bases from V and 4 from J, leaving 20 bases between them. Germline V gene data show CDR1 as SGHRS and CDR2 as YFSETQ. The CDR3 covers 16 residues. CDR3: CASSNNSVPVTYGYTF. DNA of the CDR3: TGCGCCAGCAGCAATAACAGTGTCCCTGTAACCTATGGCTACACCTTC. The entire variable domain, with the rest obtained from reference TRBV5-1 and TRBJ1-2, is as follows: KAGVTQTPRYLIKTRGQQVTLSCSPISGHRSVSWYQQTPGQGLQFLFEYFSETQRNKGNFPGRFSGRQFSNSRSEMNVSTLELGDSALYLCASSNNSVPVTYGYTFGSGTRLTVV.

This chain connects TRBV19 to TRBJ2-3; TRBD1 might be the D (5 bases). Per germline, CDR1 LNHDA and CDR2 SQIVND (reference sequence). V lost 3 bases and J lost 5, with 12 bases in between. The CDR3 is 14 residues long. This CDR3 reads CASSMGPLQDTQYF. The DNA of the CDR3 is TGTGCCAGTAGTATGGGGCCTCTTCAAGATACGCAGTATTTT.